A single TCR beta chain is shown here with its context. Its antigen remains unknown. Deletions cut 3 bases from V and 8 bases from J, with 15 bases between. Germline CDR1 reads SGDLS; CDR2 reads YYNGEE. This CDR3 has 14 residues. The data are from a study of beta chain features in type 1 diabetes. General study points: Comparison showed that naive, central memory and Treg TCRB repertoires appeared more similar among patients than among healthy donors.

Investigators reverse transcribed all isolated RNA, so they sequenced expressed TCRB transcripts. The repertoire was sequenced with immunoSEQ multiplex PCR; TCRdb's copy has only in-frame clones and lacks some. This sample carries fewer than 550,000 clones, over 9.5% of them seen once, and the ten largest clones take 0.046%. The source material was naive CD4+ T cells from blood. The sequence came from a woman in her late teens or twenties in good health. V is TRBV9 and J is TRBJ2-1; a possible D gene is TRBD1 (5 bases). In DNA, the CDR3 is TGTGCCAGCAGCGCCGTACCCCGGACACATGAGCAGTTCTTC. It specifies CASSAVPRTHEQFF.